The 27 T cell receptor beta chains given below trace back to one sample, sequenced in a study of blood T cell repertoires in COVID-19. Generated by immunoSEQ multiplex PCR, the TCRdb table keeps only in-frame clones and is missing some. The table records about 300,000 clones, around 84% of them present only once. The sample taken for sequencing was PBMCs or T cells enriched from blood (not recorded which). These receptors all come from a man aged 25-45 years who had recovered from COVID-19.

The sample holds a few counts of this clone. The rearrangement joins TRBV2 to TRBJ2-2, with a tentative D call TRBD2 (6 bases). V lost 7 bases and J 4 bases, leaving 13 bases between the germline ends. There are 14 residues in the CDR3. Per germline, CDR1 SNHLY and CDR2 FYNNEI. CDR3 nucleotides: TGTGCCAGCACTGGAGGGGAACTCACCGGGGAGCTGTTTTTT. Its translation is CASTGGELTGELFF.

The V gene is TRBV19, the J gene TRBJ2-2; 7 bases align to TRBD1. This CDR3 has 16 amino acids. Germline-derived CDR1 and CDR2 are LNHDA and SQIVND (reference sequence). V lost 5 bases and J lost 2; bases outside the gene matches: 8. The DNA for the CDR3 is TGTGCCAGTAGTGGGACAGAACTGGGAAACACCGGGGAGCTGTTTTTT. This encodes CASSGTELGNTGELFF.

This sequence joins TRBV7-2 and TRBJ2-1, with TRBD2 identical over 7 bases. This CDR3 contains 14 residues. V was pared by 2 bases and J by 5 bases, with 3 bases of the junction left unmatched. CDR1 SGHTA and CDR2 FQGNSA come from the germline V gene. CDR3 in DNA: TGTGCCAGCAGCTTATCCGGGAGGCACAATGAGCAGTTCTTC. Its protein is CASSLSGRHNEQFF.

The rearrangement uses TRBV7-2 and TRBJ2-1, with 9 bases fitting TRBD2. J lost 9 bases, V lost 4 bases, and 7 bases had no gene match. The CDR3 is made up of 14 amino acids. Germline assignment: CDR1 SGHTA and CDR2 FQGNSA. Here the CDR3 DNA reads TGTGCCAGCAGCTCCGGACTAGCGTCCAGTGAGCAGTTCTTC. As protein: CASSSGLASSEQFF.

This sequence joins TRBV24-1 and TRBJ2-7, with 8 nucleotides matching TRBD1. The ends lost 3 bases at V and 3 bases at J; junction bases unmatched: 3. Germline-derived CDR1 and CDR2 are KGHDR and SFDVKD. This CDR3 has 14 amino acids. The CDR3 DNA reads TGTGCCACCAGTGATCCGGACAGGGACTACGAGCAGTACTTC. It codes for CATSDPDRDYEQYF.

The V gene is TRBV28, the J gene TRBJ2-7, with 7 bases fitting TRBD2. V lost 7 bases, J lost 1 base, and 1 base stayed unmatched. The CDR3 length is 12 residues. Germline V gene data show CDR1 as MDHEN and CDR2 as SYDVKM. The CDR3 sequence: CASNGGSYEQYF. CDR3 in DNA: TGTGCCAGCAACGGGGGGTCCTACGAGCAGTACTTC.

This clone was seen more than once but under ten times. The chain's CDR3 is CASSFGPGANVLTF. The CDR3 nucleotides are TGTGCCAGCAGCTTTGGGCCGGGGGCCAACGTCCTGACTTTC. V usage is TRBV7-2 and J usage is TRBJ2-6; D uncertain. The CDR3 runs 14 residues. Per germline, CDR1 SGHTA and CDR2 FQGNSA. Between the trimmed V and J ends, which lost 3 bases and 4 bases, there was a span of 7 bases.

This chain connects TRBV10-3 to TRBJ2-2, with D perhaps TRBD2 (5 bases). The V and J ends lost 3 bases and 7 bases respectively, with 9 bases between them. The CDR3 is 13 residues long. Looked up from germline, CDR1 is ENHRY and CDR2 is SYGVKD. CDR3 nucleotides: TGTGCCATCAGTGATTTCAGCGGCGGGGAGCTGTTTTTT. Translation gives CAISDFSGGELFF.

The gene calls are TRBV27 and TRBJ2-2; no clear D gene. The CDR3 sequence is 16 residues long. V lost 6 bases to trimming and J lost 2 bases, with 16 bases between them. CDR1 and CDR2 from the germline V gene are MNHEY and SMNVEV (reference sequence). The CDR3 is CASSPRLTFNTGELFF. The CDR3 DNA reads TGTGCCAGCAGCCCTCGACTGACCTTTAACACCGGGGAGCTGTTTTTT.

The sample holds one count of this clone. The chain uses TRBV4-1 and TRBJ2-1; 10 nucleotides match TRBD2. V dropped 1 base and J dropped 3; count of bases not matched to a gene: 3. Germline V gene sequence: CDR1 MGHRA, CDR2 YSYEKL. This CDR3 contains 16 residues. The CDR3 spells CASSQGTSGSYNEQFF. The DNA for the CDR3 is TGCGCCAGCAGCCAAGGGACTAGCGGAAGCTACAATGAGCAGTTCTTC.

The chain uses TRBV18 and TRBJ1-6, with TRBD1 as a possible D gene (5 bases). The germline CDR1 and CDR2 sequences are KGHSH and LQKENI. The CDR3 runs to 16 residues. Trimming removed 3 bases at V and 7 bases at J, with 16 bases between. CDR3 amino acids: CASSPRRQSENSPLHF. CDR3 sequence (DNA): TGTGCCAGCTCACCTCGACGACAGTCTGAGAATTCACCCCTCCACTTT.

Written as DNA, the CDR3 is TGTGCCAGCAGTTCCGGAACAGGAGCTAGGCTGTTTTTT. Translating it yields CASSSGTGARLFF. The chain is built from TRBV28 and TRBJ1-4; weak D call: TRBD1 (5 bases). CDR3 length equals 13 residues. Germline lookup yields CDR1 MDHEN and CDR2 SYDVKM. The V end lost 4 bases, the J end lost 14 bases, and 17 bases lay between the germline ends.

The genes are TRBV7-8 and TRBJ2-6, with a tentative D call TRBD1 (5 bases). The germline gives CDR1 SGHVS, CDR2 FQNEAQ. The length of the CDR3 is 16 residues. Deletions cut 5 bases from V and 2 bases from J, with 13 bases between. The CDR3 protein is CASSPTRVAGANVLTF. DNA of the CDR3: TGTGCCAGCAGCCCAACCAGGGTCGCTGGGGCCAACGTCCTGACTTTC.

The chain uses TRBV9 and TRBJ2-1; the D gene could be TRBD1 or TRBD2 (10 bases each). The CDR3 has 22 amino acids. V lost 10 bases, J lost 3 bases, and 41 bases lay in between. Germline assignment: CDR1 SGDLS and CDR2 YYNGEE. As DNA, the CDR3 is TGTGCCCCACGAACTTGGGACAGGGGCCTTAGCGGGAGGACCGTGAACTACAATGAGCAGTTCTTC. This sequence encodes CAPRTWDRGLSGRTVNYNEQFF.

This clone is a singleton in its sample. This chain uses TRBV7-9 with TRBJ2-3, with D tentatively TRBD2 (7 bases). This CDR3 comprises 18 residues. With 2 bases removed from V and 3 bases from J, the gap between germline ends came to 21 bases. Germline CDR1 SEHNR, CDR2 FQNEAQ (reference sequence). The CDR3 region is CASSLLARGAVGTDTQYF. The DNA for the CDR3 is TGTGCCAGCAGCTTATTGGCTCGGGGGGCGGTGGGGACAGATACGCAGTATTTT.

This clone was observed once. CDR3 protein: CASSQTTKPYNEQFF. The CDR3 DNA follows: TGCGCCAGCAGCCAGACTACCAAACCCTACAATGAGCAGTTCTTC. This chain joins TRBV5-1 and TRBJ2-1; TRBD2 might be the D (5 bases). V dropped 4 bases and J dropped 2 bases, with 13 bases sitting between them. Germline V lookup: CDR1 SGHRS, CDR2 YFSETQ. CDR3 length equals 15 residues.

V gene TRBV2 combines with J gene TRBJ1-4; weak D call: TRBD1 (5 bases). CDR1 is SNHLY and CDR2 is FYNNEI in the germline V gene. This CDR3 has 15 amino acids. Between the trimmed V and J ends, which lost 6 bases and 3 bases, there was a span of 14 bases. The CDR3: CASRKRQPANEKLFF. Here the CDR3 DNA reads TGTGCCAGCAGAAAAAGACAGCCAGCTAATGAAAAACTGTTTTTT.

This clone was observed once. V is TRBV4-1 and J is TRBJ2-2; 7 bases fit TRBD2. The germline CDR1 and CDR2 sequences are MGHRA and YSYEKL. The CDR3 is made up of 15 amino acids. The V segment lost 4 bases and the J segment 5 bases; nucleotides outside the gene matches: 7. The CDR3 reads CASSRSGGETGELFF. Here the CDR3 DNA reads TGCGCCAGCAGCCGTTCGGGGGGAGAAACCGGGGAGCTGTTTTTT.

J is TRBJ1-5 and V is TRBV28, with TRBD1 as a possible D gene (6 bases). Germline CDR1 is MDHEN and CDR2 is SYDVKM. Trimming stripped 5 bases from V and 2 bases from J, with 13 bases between. This CDR3 region has 15 residues. CDR3 in amino acids: CASSPQGIGNQPQHF. DNA of the CDR3: TGTGCCAGCAGTCCGCAGGGGATCGGCAATCAGCCCCAGCATTTT.

J is TRBJ2-5 and V is TRBV4-2; 12 positions agree with TRBD2. The CDR3 consists of 17 residues. Germline CDR1 LGHNA, CDR2 YNFKEQ. V shed 5 bases and J 5 bases; nucleotides not matched to a gene: 12. The CDR3 sequence: CASSTRSGTSGWETQYF. The CDR3 DNA sequence: TGTGCCAGCAGCACGCGCTCAGGGACTAGCGGGTGGGAGACCCAGTACTTC.

The chain joins TRBV15 to TRBJ2-1, with no clear D. CDR1 is LNHNV, CDR2 YYDKDF, per germline (reference sequence). The CDR3 consists of 12 residues. V lost 1 base and J lost 8, with 6 bases in between. The CDR3 is CATSRASDEQFF. The CDR3 DNA reads as TGTGCCACCAGCAGAGCTTCGGATGAGCAGTTCTTC.

The V and J genes are TRBV18 and TRBJ1-1; 7 bases are shared with TRBD1. This CDR3 has 16 amino acids. Unmatched junction bases numbered 12, after V lost 3 bases and J lost 5 bases. The V gene's germline CDR1 is KGHSH and CDR2 LQKENI. The CDR3 nucleotides are TGTGCCAGCTCACCGGGATCTAAACAGGGGAGGACTGAAGCTTTCTTT. Amino acid sequence: CASSPGSKQGRTEAFF.

The chain combines TRBV24-1 with TRBJ2-1; TRBD2 matches 12 bases. This CDR3 comprises 18 residues. CDR1 and CDR2 (germline): KGHDR, SFDVKD. J lost 2 bases, V lost 5 bases, and 9 bases had no gene match. For the CDR3, the DNA is TGTGCCACCAGTGGAGTGCGACTAGCGGGAGTAACCTACAATGAGCAGTTCTTC. This codes for CATSGVRLAGVTYNEQFF.

This clone appeared once. The chain links TRBV15 to TRBJ2-5, with unresolved D. The ends were cut back, 0 bases at V and 3 bases at J, with 8 bases in the middle. CDR3 length: 14 amino acids. Germline CDR1 reads LNHNV; CDR2 reads YYDKDF (reference sequence). CDR3 in DNA: TGTGCCACCAGCAGAGATGGCCAGGAAGAGACCCAGTACTTC. Translated: CATSRDGQEETQYF.

The chain employs TRBV3-1 (or the pseudogene TRBV3-2) and TRBJ2-3, with a possible D match to TRBD2 (6 bases). CDR3 length: 15 residues. Between the trimmed V and J ends, which lost 1 base and 8 bases, there was a span of 16 bases. Germline assignment: CDR1 LGHDT and CDR2 YNNKEL (reference sequence). The CDR3 DNA reads as TGTGCCAGCAGCCAAGGAGGGCGGGGCAGTGGTACGCAGTATTTT. Its protein product is CASSQGGRGSGTQYF.

The chain carries TRBV12-5 and TRBJ1-1; D may be TRBD1 (5 bases). The germline gives CDR1 LGHNT, CDR2 FRNRAP. The CDR3 has 13 residues. V was shortened by 6 bases and J by 3 bases, with 11 bases between the two germline ends. The CDR3 reads CASGPQADTEAFF. CDR3 nucleotide sequence: TGTGCTAGTGGCCCACAGGCTGACACTGAAGCTTTCTTT. Together with reference TRBV12-5 and TRBJ1-1, the CDR3 gives the full variable domain: DARVTQTPRHKVTEMGQEVTMRCQPILGHNTVFWYRQTMMQGLELLAYFRNRAPLDDSGMPKDRFSAEMPDATLATLKIQPSEPRDSAVYFCASGPQADTEAFFGQGTRLTVV.

The chain uses TRBV4-2 and TRBJ2-5; D may be TRBD2 (6 bases). The V gene's germline CDR1 is LGHNA and CDR2 YNFKEQ. This CDR3 has 16 amino acids. Trimming left V 0 bases short and J 2 bases short, with 13 bases between. CDR3: CASSQDQLGGQETQYF. The CDR3 DNA reads TGTGCCAGCAGCCAAGACCAACTAGGAGGGCAAGAGACCCAGTACTTC.